The 26 T cell receptor beta chains below come from one sample, sequenced in a study of post-analysis software for immune sequencing data. Findings and limits, study-wide: The five TRBV segments detected at higher frequency in patients than in controls included TRBV5-6, TRBV5-1 and TRBV20-1.

These receptors have no identified antigens. Presence of unique molecular identifiers characterized the TCR beta cDNA libraries. Each CDR3 protein gets one entry after TCRdb re-called the PCR reads with MiXCR. This repertoire shows 380,000 or so distinct CDR3 sequences, about a third found once; its top ten account for about an eighth. The sequenced sample was blood. These receptors originate from a girl between 5 and 17 years old with multiple sclerosis.

This clonotype has at least ten counts. The chain is built from TRBV5-1 and TRBJ2-1; possible D gene TRBD1, 5 bases. CDR1 SGHRS and CDR2 YFSETQ come from the germline V gene. The CDR3 runs 13 residues. V lost 0 bases and J lost 8, with 9 bases in between. DNA for the CDR3: TGCGCCAGCAGCTTGGCCCAGGGATATGAGCAGTTCTTC. Protein sequence: CASSLAQGYEQFF.

This clonotype was detected a few times. The chain couples TRBV4-1 to TRBJ2-1; no definite D call. The germline V gene has CDR1 MGHRA and CDR2 YSYEKL. The CDR3 runs to 17 residues. V lost 1 base to trimming and J lost 4 bases, with 17 bases between them. In DNA form, the CDR3 reads TGCGCCAGCAGCCAAGGGTCAGCGAAGGCCCAGTACAATGAGCAGTTCTTC. Its translation: CASSQGSAKAQYNEQFF.

This clonotype came up a few times. The V gene is TRBV24-1, the J gene TRBJ2-5; the D is unclear. Deletions cut 4 bases from V and 2 bases from J, with 7 bases between. Germline V gene sequence: CDR1 KGHDR, CDR2 SFDVKD. The CDR3 sequence is 13 residues long. CDR3: CATSEAGQETQYF. The CDR3 DNA follows: TGTGCCACCAGTGAGGCAGGTCAAGAGACCCAGTACTTC.

The chain combines TRBV7-2 with TRBJ2-1, with TRBD1 matching over 7 bases. CDR1 and CDR2 (germline): SGHTA, FQGNSA. The CDR3 contains 13 residues. V dropped 4 bases and J dropped 10; count of bases not matched to a gene: 7. The CDR3 reads CASSSTGDGEQFF. The CDR3 DNA reads as TGTGCCAGCAGCTCCACAGGGGATGGGGAGCAGTTCTTC.

This clonotype has only a few counts. The genes are TRBV2 and TRBJ2-5; D is ambiguous. Germline V CDR1 and CDR2: SNHLY, FYNNEI. The CDR3 extends over 13 amino acids. The V end lost 4 bases, the J end lost 4 bases, and 10 bases lay between the germline ends. The CDR3: CASSAWWGETQYF. CDR3 DNA sequence: TGTGCCAGCAGTGCGTGGTGGGGAGAGACCCAGTACTTC.

V and J are TRBV14 and TRBJ2-2; 10 bases are shared with TRBD1. The CDR3 totals 16 residues. CDR1 and CDR2 (germline): SGHDN, FVKESK. J was trimmed by 5 bases and V by 5 bases; bases with no gene match: 8. In nucleotides, the CDR3 is TGTGCCAGCAGCGCTCCGGGACAGGGGCAAACCGGGGAGCTGTTTTTT. Translating gives CASSAPGQGQTGELFF.

This clonotype was detected a few times. The chain uses TRBV12-3 or TRBV12-4 and TRBJ2-7, with TRBD2 identical over 9 bases. V lost 0 bases and J lost 0; bases outside the gene matches: 6. The CDR3 is made up of 17 amino acids. CDR3 loop: CASSLALLAGLSYEQYF. The CDR3 nucleotides are TGTGCCAGCAGTTTAGCTCTGCTAGCGGGGCTCTCCTACGAGCAGTACTTC.

This clonotype was found a few times. V usage is TRBV4-1 and J usage is TRBJ2-1; D is perhaps TRBD2 (6 bases). This CDR3 comprises 16 residues. In germline, CDR1 is MGHRA, CDR2 YSYEKL. Trimming removed 0 bases from V and 1 base from J, with 10 bases in between. In DNA form, the CDR3 reads TGCGCCAGCAGCCAAGATCGGCGGGAATCCTACAATGAGCAGTTCTTC. This gives the protein CASSQDRRESYNEQFF.

This rearrangement joins TRBV11-2 to TRBJ2-7; D unclear. CDR1 is SGHAT, CDR2 FQNNGV, per germline. Deletions cut 5 bases from V and 0 bases from J, with 17 bases between. CDR3 length: 16 residues. The CDR3 loop reads CASSPLKGRSSYEQYF. CDR3 in DNA: TGTGCCAGCAGCCCCCTAAAGGGCCGGAGCTCCTACGAGCAGTACTTC.

This clonotype was seen only a few times. The V gene is TRBV2, the J gene TRBJ2-2; 11 positions match TRBD2. The ends lost 6 bases at V and 5 bases at J; junction bases unmatched: 8. Germline V CDR1 and CDR2: SNHLY, FYNNEI. The CDR3 loop spans 16 amino acids. For the CDR3, the DNA is TGTGCCAGCAGCGTAGCGGGGGGGCCGGGAACCGGGGAGCTGTTTTTT. Residues: CASSVAGGPGTGELFF.

The CDR3 sequence: CASRGQGHTDTQYF. Here the CDR3 DNA reads TGCGCCAGCAGGGGACAGGGGCACACAGATACGCAGTATTTT. The rearrangement uses TRBV5-1 and TRBJ2-3; 10 nucleotides line up with TRBD1. The CDR3 consists of 14 residues. V lost 5 bases and J lost 2; bases outside the gene matches: 2. CDR1 is SGHRS, CDR2 YFSETQ, per germline. The whole variable domain, remainder taken from reference TRBV5-1 and TRBJ2-3, is KAGVTQTPRYLIKTRGQQVTLSCSPISGHRSVSWYQQTPGQGLQFLFEYFSETQRNKGNFPGRFSGRQFSNSRSEMNVSTLELGDSALYLCASRGQGHTDTQYFGPGTRLTVL.

The chain links TRBV2 to TRBJ1-6; 9 nucleotides align to TRBD1. Unmatched junction bases numbered 8, after V lost 7 bases and J lost 7 bases. Germline V gene sequence: CDR1 SNHLY, CDR2 FYNNEI. The CDR3 consists of 15 residues. As DNA, the CDR3 is TGTGCCAGCATGGACAGGGGAATCTTGAATTCACCCCTCCACTTT. This sequence encodes CASMDRGILNSPLHF.

Regarding this clonotype: A read error may account for a junction end that differs from germline. The V and J genes are TRBV4-3 and TRBJ2-6, with TRBD1 matching 9 bases. The CDR3 runs 17 residues. The germline V gene has CDR1 LGHNA and CDR2 YSLEER. This CDR3 reads CASSQDGTGSEANVLTF. CDR3 DNA sequence: TGCGCCAGCAGCCAGGATGGGACAGGGTCTGAGGCCAACGTCCTGACTTTC.

Notes on this clonotype: At one boundary the junction diverges from the germline segment, which might be a read error. This chain uses TRBV6-1 with TRBJ2-7; D is unclear. This CDR3 has 12 amino acids. The germline CDR1 and CDR2 sequences are MNHNS and SASEGT. The DNA for the CDR3 is TGTGCCAGCAGTGAACAGGTGTACGAGCGGTACTTC. Protein sequence: CASSEQVYERYF.

The V and J genes are TRBV11-2 and TRBJ2-5; maybe TRBD1 (5 bases). This CDR3 has 14 residues. The V and J ends lost 5 bases and 5 bases respectively, with 15 bases between them. CDR1 is SGHAT, CDR2 FQNNGV, per germline. The chain's CDR3 is CASSHRNQRETQYF. The DNA for the CDR3 is TGTGCCAGCAGCCACAGGAACCAAAGGGAGACCCAGTACTTC.

The rearrangement links TRBV12-3 or TRBV12-4 to TRBJ1-1; D unresolved. The length of the CDR3 is 15 residues. Trimming left V 2 bases short and J 1 base short, with 11 bases between. The CDR3 reads CASSLNAAANTEAFF. The CDR3, as DNA: TGTGCCAGCAGTTTAAACGCGGCAGCGAACACTGAAGCTTTCTTT.

V gene TRBV29-1 combines with J gene TRBJ1-2, with D maybe TRBD1 (5 bases). The V end lost 2 bases, the J end lost 7 bases, and 17 bases lay between the germline ends. The CDR3 has 14 amino acids. The germline V gene has CDR1 SQVTM and CDR2 ANQGSEA. The CDR3 DNA reads as TGCAGCGTTGAATGGTCGGGCAGGGCGGGTGGCTACACCTTC. Its protein product is CSVEWSGRAGGYTF.

There are a few counts of this clonotype. CDR3 residues: CASSTKLEEGETQYF. The CDR3 region has the DNA TGTGCCAGCAGCACCAAGCTTGAAGAGGGGGAGACCCAGTACTTC. This chain connects TRBV7-8 to TRBJ2-5; D is possibly TRBD1 or TRBD2 (5 bases each). CDR3 length: 15 residues. CDR1 SGHVS and CDR2 FQNEAQ come from the germline V gene. The germline V and J ends were trimmed by 5 bases and 5 bases, with 18 bases remaining between them.

This clonotype was seen only a few times. The rearrangement links TRBV20-1 to TRBJ2-1, with 7 bases fitting TRBD2. After removal of 5 bases from V and 0 bases from J, the junction contained 16 bases not matched to a gene. This CDR3 has 18 residues. CDR1 is DFQATT and CDR2 is SNEGSKA in the germline V gene (reference sequence). CDR3 sequence reads: CSAGAPDGGGGSYNEQFF. The CDR3 DNA sequence: TGCAGTGCTGGGGCCCCGGACGGAGGCGGGGGCTCCTACAATGAGCAGTTCTTC.

The V call is TRBV27, the J call TRBJ1-5; 11 positions match TRBD1. There are 16 residues in the CDR3. V dropped 0 bases and J dropped 7; count of bases not matched to a gene: 5. Germline V lookup: CDR1 MNHEY, CDR2 SMNVEV (reference sequence). The CDR3 reads CASSLSMGDRGQPQHF. Written as DNA, the CDR3 is TGTGCCAGCAGTTTATCGATGGGGGACAGGGGGCAGCCCCAGCATTTT.

This clonotype was seen more than once but under ten times. The V call is TRBV12-3 or TRBV12-4, the J call TRBJ2-5; the match to TRBD2 covers 13 bases. With 6 bases clipped from V and 0 bases from J, the junction kept 1 base outside the gene matches. CDR3 length equals 15 residues. The CDR3 coding sequence is TGTGCCAGCAGACTAGCGGGGGGGTACCAAGAGACCCAGTACTTC. The encoded protein is CASRLAGGYQETQYF.

The V and J genes are TRBV20-1 and TRBJ2-5, with D uncertain. Trimming shortened V by 5 bases and J by 9 bases, and 22 bases separated the two germline ends. Germline V CDR1 and CDR2: DFQATT, SNEGSKA (reference sequence). This CDR3 has 14 amino acids. CDR3 residues: CSAPKKAKGEAQYF. The DNA of the CDR3 is TGCAGTGCTCCGAAAAAGGCCAAAGGCGAGGCCCAGTACTTC.

The chain uses TRBV5-1 and TRBJ1-2; 8 bases align to TRBD1. With V trimmed by 3 bases and J by 3 bases, 4 bases remained unmatched. Germline-derived CDR1 and CDR2 are SGHRS and YFSETQ. The CDR3 has 14 residues. The CDR3 is CASSSGGKDYGYTF. CDR3 DNA sequence: TGCGCCAGCAGCTCAGGGGGCAAGGACTATGGCTACACCTTC.

As regards this clonotype: A much larger clonotype is one base distant, so this may be a read error. The chain carries TRBV5-6 and TRBJ1-2, with 10 bases fitting TRBD1. Germline V lookup: CDR1 SGHDT, CDR2 YYEEEE. Losses at the gene ends were 7 bases for V and 8 bases for J; bases not matched to a gene: 8. The CDR3 has 13 amino acids. The CDR3 nucleotides are TGTGCCAGCGGCTCCGGACAGGGGGACGGCTACACCTTC. It yields the protein CASGSGQGDGYTF. The full variable domain, rest sourced from reference TRBV5-6 and TRBJ1-2, is DAGVTQSPTHLIKTRGQQVTLRCSPKSGHDTVSWYQQALGQGPQFIFQYYEEEERQRGNFPDRFSGHQFPNYSSELNVNALLLGDSALYLCASGSGQGDGYTFGSGTRLTVV.

This chain links TRBV28 with TRBJ2-7; D possibly corresponds to TRBD1 (5 bases). The CDR3 consists of 18 residues. The germline V gene has CDR1 MDHEN and CDR2 SYDVKM. V shed 5 bases and J shed 5 bases, with 28 bases lying between them. The CDR3 sequence is CASSPNDLTGSLGDEQYF. As DNA, the CDR3 is TGTGCCAGCAGTCCTAATGACCTCACCGGTTCCCTAGGGGACGAGCAGTACTTC.

Turning to this clonotype: A read error may explain this, as a much larger clone is one base away. V usage is TRBV10-3 and J usage is TRBJ2-5, with D maybe TRBD1 (6 bases). The CDR3 consists of 13 residues. Germline values: CDR1 ENHRY, CDR2 SYGVKD. This CDR3 reads CVISTGPQETQYF. In DNA form, the CDR3 reads TGTGTCATCAGCACAGGGCCCCAAGAGACCCAGTACTTC.